The clone carrying this TCR beta chain was seen more than once but under ten times. The antigen is not known. PCR primers comprised 60 Vbeta and 13 Jbeta primers. Produced via immunoSEQ multiplex PCR; TCRdb's table is partial and in-frame only. This table has about 230,000 clones, over 65% appearing once. With 3 bases clipped from V and 0 bases from J, the junction kept 9 bases outside the gene matches. Germline V CDR1 and CDR2: SGHRS, YFSETQ. This CDR3 contains 16 residues. This entry comes from a study of cytomegalovirus exposure and HLA in healthy donors. Study-wide points: Cytomegalovirus status, reportedly, was diagnosed with high specificity and sensitivity by the classifier. Analyzed later, most CMV-associated TCR beta chains appeared HLA-restricted. Links to common viral pathogens appeared, in a later analysis, for several of the most significant clusters.

V and J are TRBV5-1 and TRBJ2-7, with 7 positions matching TRBD2. Sequences were obtained from PBMCs. The clonotype comes from an older woman in good health and CMV-seropositive. The CDR3 reads CASSSEPLARSYEQYF. CDR3 sequence (DNA): TGCGCCAGCAGCTCAGAACCACTAGCGCGCTCCTACGAGCAGTACTTC.